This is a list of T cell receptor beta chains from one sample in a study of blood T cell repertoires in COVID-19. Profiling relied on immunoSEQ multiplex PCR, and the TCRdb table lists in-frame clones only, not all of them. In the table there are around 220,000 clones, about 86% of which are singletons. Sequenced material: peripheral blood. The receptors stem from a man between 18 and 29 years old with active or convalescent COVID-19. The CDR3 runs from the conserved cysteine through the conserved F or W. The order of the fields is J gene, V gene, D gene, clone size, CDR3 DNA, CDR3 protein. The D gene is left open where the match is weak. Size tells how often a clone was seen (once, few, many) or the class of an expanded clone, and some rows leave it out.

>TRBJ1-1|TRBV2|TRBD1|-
TGTGCCAGCAGTCCCCAACAGGGGTCGAACACTGAAGCTTTCTTT
CASSPQQGSNTEAFF
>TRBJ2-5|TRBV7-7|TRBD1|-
TGTGCCAGCAGCCGAGACAGGGGTCAGACCCAGTACTTC
CASSRDRGQTQYF
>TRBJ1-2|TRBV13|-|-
TGTGCCAGCAGCGTAGCCCTCGACCAGGGGAGCTATGGCTACACCTTC
CASSVALDQGSYGYTF
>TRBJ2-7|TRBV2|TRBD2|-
TGTGCCAGCAGTGTATACGGGGGGGAGCAGTACTTC
CASSVYGGEQYF
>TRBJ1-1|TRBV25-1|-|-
TGTGCCAGCAGTGAATCAGCAGGGGCGGGCACTGAAGCTTTCTTT
CASSESAGAGTEAFF
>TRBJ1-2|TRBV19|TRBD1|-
TGTGCCAGTAGTAGAGGGTGGGACAGAGCTAACTATGGCTACACCTTC
CASSRGWDRANYGYTF
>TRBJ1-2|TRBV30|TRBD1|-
TGTGCCTGGAGCCTACGAGGGACAGGGCTCAGCTACACCTTC
CAWSLRGTGLSYTF
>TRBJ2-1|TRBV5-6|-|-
TGTGCCAGCAGCCCACTCCCCCCCAATGAGCAGTTCTTC
CASSPLPPNEQFF
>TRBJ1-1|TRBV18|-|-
TGTGCCAGCTCACCCGAACAGGGTGTGAACACTGAAGCTTTCTTT
CASSPEQGVNTEAFF
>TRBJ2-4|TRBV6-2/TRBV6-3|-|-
TGTGCCAGCAGTTACGTAACCAGGGTGACCACAAACATTCAGTACTTC
CASSYVTRVTTNIQYF
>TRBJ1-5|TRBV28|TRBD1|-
TGTGCCAGCAGACGCGACAGGGGTTATCAGCCCCAGCATTTT
CASRRDRGYQPQHF
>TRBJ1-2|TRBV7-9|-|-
TGTGCCAGCACCCCCAGTGGGGAGGGTGGCTACACCTTC
CASTPSGEGGYTF
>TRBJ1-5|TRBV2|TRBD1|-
TGTGCCAGCTTGGGGGACAGGGTGGGACAGCCCCAGCATTTT
CASLGDRVGQPQHF
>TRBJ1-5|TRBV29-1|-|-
TGCAGCGTGACCGTGGGGGGTCGGGATCAGCCCCAGCATTTT
CSVTVGGRDQPQHF
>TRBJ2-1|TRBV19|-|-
TGTGCCAGTATGAACCGGGACACCTACAATGAGCAGTTCTTC
CASMNRDTYNEQFF
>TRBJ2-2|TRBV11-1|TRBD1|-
TGTGCCAGCAGCTTGGAAGGACAGGGCACCGGGGAGCTGTTTTTT
CASSLEGQGTGELFF
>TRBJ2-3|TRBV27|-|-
TGTGCCAGCAGTCCAACCTCATCCGGGTTGGGTACGCAGTATTTT
CASSPTSSGLGTQYF
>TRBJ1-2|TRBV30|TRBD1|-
TGTGCCTGGACCCATCGACAGGGGCCCAACTATGGCTACACCTTC
CAWTHRQGPNYGYTF
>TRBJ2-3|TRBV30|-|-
TGTGCCTGGACGGGGGACTGGGGAGATACGCAGTATTTT
CAWTGDWGDTQYF
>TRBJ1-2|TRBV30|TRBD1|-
TGTGCCTGGAGACAGGGGGCGTATGGCTACACCTTC
CAWRQGAYGYTF
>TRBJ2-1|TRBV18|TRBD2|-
TGTGCCAGCTCTCCGCCCGTTGGCGGGGGGAATGAGCAGTTCTTC
CASSPPVGGGNEQFF
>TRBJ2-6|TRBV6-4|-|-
TGTGCCAGCGGGCAGAACTCTGGGGCCAACGTCCTGACTTTC
CASGQNSGANVLTF
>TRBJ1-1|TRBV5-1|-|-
TGCGCCAGCAGCTTGGGGGGCCCTGAAGCTTTCTTT
CASSLGGPEAFF
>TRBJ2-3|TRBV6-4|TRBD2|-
TGTGCCAGCAGTGACTCGATCAGCGGGAGGGGCACAGATACGCAGTATTTT
CASSDSISGRGTDTQYF
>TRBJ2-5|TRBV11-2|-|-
TGTGCCAGCAGCTTACCCCTCTGGGGGCTAGAGACCCAGTACTTC
CASSLPLWGLETQYF
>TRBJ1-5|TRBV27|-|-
TGTGCCAGCAGTTTATTACAGGGCAATCAGCCCCAGCATTTT
CASSLLQGNQPQHF
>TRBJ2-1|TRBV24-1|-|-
TGTGCCACCAGTGATCCCTTCCGCGGATACAATGAGCAGTTCTTC
CATSDPFRGYNEQFF
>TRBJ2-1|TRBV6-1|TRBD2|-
TGTGCCAGCAGTGAAGGAGCGGGAGGGCCGGTTGAGCAGTTCTTC
CASSEGAGGPVEQFF
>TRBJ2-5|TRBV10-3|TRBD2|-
TGTGCCACAATAGCGGGTGGTGGCGAGACCCAGTACTTC
CATIAGGGETQYF
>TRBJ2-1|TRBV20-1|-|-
TGCAGGGCAGTCGGGTTTAATGAGCAGTTCTTC
CRAVGFNEQFF
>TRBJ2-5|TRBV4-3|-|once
TGCGCCAGCAGCCAACAAGCGGGCCACCAAGAGACCCAGTACTTC
CASSQQAGHQETQYF
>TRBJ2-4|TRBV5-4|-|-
TGTGCCAGCAGCTTGGACGCGGTAGCCAAAAACATTCAGTACTTC
CASSLDAVAKNIQYF
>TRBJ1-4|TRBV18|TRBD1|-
TGTGCCAGCTCAAGGGACAGGAATGAAAAACTGTTTTTT
CASSRDRNEKLFF
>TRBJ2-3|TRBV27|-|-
TGTGCCAGCAGTTTTAATTTAGGGACTAGCACAGATACGCAGTATTTT
CASSFNLGTSTDTQYF
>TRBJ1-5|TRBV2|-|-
TGTGCCAGCAGTGAGATGACTCTTGGGCAGCCCCAGCATTTT
CASSEMTLGQPQHF
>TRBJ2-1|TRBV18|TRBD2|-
TGTGCCAGCTCACCACCTAATAGCGGGAGCTCCTACAATGAGCAGTTCTTC
CASSPPNSGSSYNEQFF
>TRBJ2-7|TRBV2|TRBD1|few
TGTGCCAGCAGGAGGGACAGGAGCTACCTCGAGCAGTACTTC
CASRRDRSYLEQYF
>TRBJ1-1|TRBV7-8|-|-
TGTGCCAGCAGTTTCCAGGGTCTTGGAACTGAAGCTTTCTTT
CASSFQGLGTEAFF
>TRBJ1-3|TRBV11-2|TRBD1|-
TGTGCCAGCAGCTTAGTCGGGACAGGGGGCGCGGCTGGAAACACCATATATTTT
CASSLVGTGGAAGNTIYF
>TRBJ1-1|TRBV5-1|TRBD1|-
TGCGCCAGCAGCTTGGGGTCAGGGGGAAACACTGAAGCTTTCTTT
CASSLGSGGNTEAFF
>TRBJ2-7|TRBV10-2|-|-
TGCGCCAGCAGTGCGCCACGCAGGGGCGTCTACGAGCAGTACTTC
CASSAPRRGVYEQYF
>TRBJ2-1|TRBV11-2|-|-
TGTGCCAGCAGCGGCCGGGGGGCGGGAGAATCGGGTCTTTACAATGAGCAGTTCTTC
CASSGRGAGESGLYNEQFF
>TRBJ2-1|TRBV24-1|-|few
TGTGCCACCAGTGACCCTAACAGGGTAGAGACGTACAATGAGCAGTTCTTC
CATSDPNRVETYNEQFF
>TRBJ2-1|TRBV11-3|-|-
TGTGCCAGCAGCTATGGGCGGGGAGTGAATATTGCGGAGCAGTTCTTC
CASSYGRGVNIAEQFF
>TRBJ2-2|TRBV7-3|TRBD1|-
TGTGCCAGCAGCCCACGGACAGGGGGCGCGACCGGGGAGCTGTTTTTT
CASSPRTGGATGELFF
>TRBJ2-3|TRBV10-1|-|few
TGCGCCAGCAGTCCTACTCCGTCCGCAGATACGCAGTATTTT
CASSPTPSADTQYF
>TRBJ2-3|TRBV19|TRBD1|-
TGTGCCAGTAGGATGCAGAACTTGGGACAGGGGGTCACAGATACGCAGTATTTT
CASRMQNLGQGVTDTQYF
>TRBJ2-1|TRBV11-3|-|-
TGTGCCAGCAGCTCGGAAGATTGGTCGGGCTACAATGAGCAGTTCTTC
CASSSEDWSGYNEQFF
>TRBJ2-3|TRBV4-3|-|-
TGCGCCAGCAGCCAAGATCTTTTTGCGGGACGAGGCTTTTTT
CASSQDLFAGRGFF
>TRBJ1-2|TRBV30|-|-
TGTGCCTGGAGTGTACGTTCCGGAGCCGCCGTCTATGGCTACACCTTC
CAWSVRSGAAVYGYTF
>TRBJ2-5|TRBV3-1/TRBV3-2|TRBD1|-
TGTGCCAGCACCACCGGGACAGGGTACATCGAGACCCAGTACTTC
CASTTGTGYIETQYF
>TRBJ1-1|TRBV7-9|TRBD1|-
TGTGCCAGCAGCTTAGCTGACCTAGGTTGGGGACAGGGGGCTTCGGAAGCTTTCTTT
CASSLADLGWGQGASEAFF
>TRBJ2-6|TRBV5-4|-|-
TGTGCCAGCAGCGGAACCAGACTCTTGGGGGCCAACGTCCTGACTTTC
CASSGTRLLGANVLTF
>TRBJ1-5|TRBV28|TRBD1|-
TGTGCCAGCAGTCGACAGGGGAGGAGCAATCAGCCCCAGCATTTT
CASSRQGRSNQPQHF
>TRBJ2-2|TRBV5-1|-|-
TGCGCCAGCAGCTTAGGACAGTTAGACACCGGGGAGCTGTTTTTT
CASSLGQLDTGELFF
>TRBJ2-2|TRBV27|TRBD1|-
TGTGCCAGCAGTTTAGCCCGGGACAGGGTAAACACCGGGGAGCTGTTTTTT
CASSLARDRVNTGELFF
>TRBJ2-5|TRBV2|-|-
TGTGCCAGCAGTGAATTTGCGCCAGCGCCACAAGAGACCCAGTACTTC
CASSEFAPAPQETQYF
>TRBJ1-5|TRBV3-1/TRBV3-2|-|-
TGTGCCAGCAGCCAAGGGGACACCAATCAGCCCCAGCATTTT
CASSQGDTNQPQHF
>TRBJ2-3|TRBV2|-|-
TGTGCCAGCAGTCAGGGTGGAGATACGCAGTATTTT
CASSQGGDTQYF